The clone carrying this T cell receptor beta chain occurred many times. Trimming removed 5 bases from V and 5 bases from J, with 8 bases in between. The CDR3 has 12 amino acids. Next came a second PCR, run for about 7 to 12 cycles, which used a sample-barcoded 5' primer along with a J-beta primer mix. Via MiXCR, TCRdb re-called the 5' RACE reads, giving one row per CDR3 protein. The profile shows approximately 830,000 distinct CDR3 sequences, roughly 60% of them singletons. The data derive from a study of blood T cells in healthy people across ages. The sequenced sample consisted of blood. This rearrangement joins TRBV12-3 or TRBV12-4 to TRBJ2-3, with TRBD2 as a possible D gene (6 bases). The source of this sequence is a man younger than 40 in good health. The CDR3 loop reads CASSRLGDTQYF. The CDR3 DNA reads TGTGCCAGCAGTCGACTAGGAGATACGCAGTATTTT.